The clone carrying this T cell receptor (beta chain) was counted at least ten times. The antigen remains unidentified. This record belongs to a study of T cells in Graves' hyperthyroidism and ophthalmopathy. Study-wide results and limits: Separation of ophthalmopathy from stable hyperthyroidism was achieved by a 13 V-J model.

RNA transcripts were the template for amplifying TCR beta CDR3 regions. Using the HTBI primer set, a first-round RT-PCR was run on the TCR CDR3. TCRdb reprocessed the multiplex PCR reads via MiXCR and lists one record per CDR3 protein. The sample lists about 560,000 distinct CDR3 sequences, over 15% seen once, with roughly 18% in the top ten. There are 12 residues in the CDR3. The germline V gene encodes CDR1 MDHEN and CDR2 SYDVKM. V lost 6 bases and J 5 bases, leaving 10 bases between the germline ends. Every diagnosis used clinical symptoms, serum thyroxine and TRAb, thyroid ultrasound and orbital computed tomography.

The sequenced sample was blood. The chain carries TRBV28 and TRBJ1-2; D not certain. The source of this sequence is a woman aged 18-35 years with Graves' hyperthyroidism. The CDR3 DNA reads TGTGCCAGCAGCCTAGGGTGGTATGGCTACACCTTC. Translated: CASSLGWYGYTF.